Below are 27 T cell receptor beta chains sequenced from a single sample in a study of T cells in Graves' hyperthyroidism and ophthalmopathy. Amplification yielded TCR beta CDR3 regions, with RNA transcripts as the source. First-round RT-PCR with HTBI primers amplified the TCR CDR3 region. Via MiXCR, TCRdb re-called the multiplex PCR reads, giving one row per CDR3 protein. The data show hundreds of thousands of distinct CDR3 sequences, with 22% seen just once and around 47% held by the top ten. Material for sequencing was blood. These receptors all come from a woman in her 70s with Graves' ophthalmopathy.

This clonotype was seen only a few times. J is TRBJ1-5 and V is TRBV6-1, with D possibly TRBD1 on 6 matching bases. The V end lost 6 bases, the J end lost 6 bases, and 15 bases lay between the germline ends. Germline V CDR1 and CDR2: MNHNS, SASEGT. The CDR3 runs to 14 residues. The CDR3, as DNA: TGTGCCAGCAGCCACGGACAGAGCGGTCAGCCCCAGCATTTT. Its translation is CASSHGQSGQPQHF.

The chain has TRBV7-9 and TRBJ2-7, with 10 bases identical to TRBD1. The trim removed 3 bases at V and 5 bases at J, leaving 10 bases unmatched. The germline V gene has CDR1 SEHNR and CDR2 FQNEAQ (reference sequence). The CDR3 is made up of 16 amino acids. The CDR3 sequence is CASSLTPGQGGDEQYF. The CDR3 DNA reads TGTGCCAGCAGCTTGACCCCTGGACAGGGGGGAGACGAGCAGTACTTC.

This clonotype was recorded a few times. The chain recombines TRBV3-1 with TRBJ2-4; 14 bases map to TRBD2. With V trimmed by 1 base and J by 12 bases, 2 bases remained unmatched. Germline CDR1 is LGHDT and CDR2 is YNNKEL (reference sequence). This CDR3 is 14 amino acids long. CDR3 nucleotides: TGTGCCAGCAGCCAAGGGACTAGCGGGAGGAGTCAGTACTTC. Translation: CASSQGTSGRSQYF. The whole variable domain, remainder taken from reference TRBV3-1 and TRBJ2-4, is DTAVSQTPKYLVTQMGNDKSIKCEQNLGHDTMYWYKQDSKKFLKIMFSYNNKELIINETVPNRFSPKSPDKAHLNLHINSLELGDSAVYFCASSQGTSGRSQYFGAGTRLSVL.

This clonotype was seen ten or more times. The chain recombines TRBV11-3 with TRBJ2-1; TRBD2 aligns across 7 bases. The CDR3 spans 13 residues. Germline values: CDR1 SGHNT, CDR2 YENEEA. J gave up 7 bases and V 3 bases, and 3 bases lay outside the gene matches. The CDR3: CASSFGGRNEQFF. CDR3 coding DNA: TGTGCCAGCAGCTTCGGGGGGAGAAATGAGCAGTTCTTC.

This clonotype was seen a few times. The chain couples TRBV11-2 to TRBJ2-1; 12 bases map to TRBD2. This CDR3 comprises 19 residues. Trimming removed 5 bases from V and 0 bases from J; junction bases left unmatched: 11. Germline V CDR1 and CDR2: SGHAT, FQNNGV. This chain's CDR3 is CASSPKRWTSGTSYNEQFF. Here the CDR3 DNA reads TGTGCCAGCAGCCCGAAACGGTGGACTAGCGGGACCTCCTACAATGAGCAGTTCTTC.

The V gene is TRBV7-2, the J gene TRBJ2-3; no firm D call. The CDR3 is 13 amino acids. Germline V lookup: CDR1 SGHTA, CDR2 FQGNSA. With 5 bases removed from V and 6 bases from J, the gap between germline ends came to 12 bases. As DNA, the CDR3 is TGTGCCAGCAGCGGTCGGAGTGGGGATACGCAGTATTTT. Residues: CASSGRSGDTQYF.

The chain employs TRBV10-3 and TRBJ1-1; maybe TRBD1 (5 bases). Per germline, CDR1 ENHRY and CDR2 SYGVKD. There are 14 residues in the CDR3. V lost 3 bases, J lost 4 bases, and 12 bases lay in between. CDR3: CAISDLGGGTEAFF. In DNA, the CDR3 is TGTGCCATCAGTGATCTTGGGGGGGGCACTGAAGCTTTCTTT.

The rearrangement joins TRBV7-2 to TRBJ2-5, with 9 nucleotides matching TRBD2. Germline CDR1 SGHTA, CDR2 FQGNSA. V trimming: 1 base; J trimming: 3 bases; junction bases outside the gene matches: 6. CDR3 length: 16 residues. The CDR3 loop reads CASSLVRASGKETQYF. As DNA, the CDR3 is TGTGCCAGCAGCTTAGTTAGGGCTAGCGGGAAAGAGACCCAGTACTTC.

Only a few counts were recorded for this clonotype. CDR3 bases: TGTGCCAGCAGCTTAGGGGGGGGGGCCAATGAAAAACTGTTTTTT. The encoded protein is CASSLGGGANEKLFF. This sequence joins TRBV7-2 and TRBJ1-4, with TRBD1 as a possible D gene (6 bases). The ends were cut back, 1 base at V and 5 bases at J, with 11 bases in the middle. The germline CDR1 and CDR2 sequences are SGHTA and FQGNSA. The CDR3 sequence is 15 residues long.

This clonotype was recorded many times. The V gene is TRBV5-5, the J gene TRBJ2-3; 8 bases line up with TRBD1. CDR1 is SGHKS and CDR2 is YYEKEE in the germline V gene (reference sequence). The CDR3 has 16 amino acids. The V segment lost 3 bases and the J segment 0 bases; nucleotides outside the gene matches: 6. Here the CDR3 reads CASSSSGTGSTDTQYF. As DNA, the CDR3 is TGTGCCAGCAGCTCCTCCGGGACAGGAAGCACAGATACGCAGTATTTT.

This chain links TRBV5-5 with TRBJ2-1; 8 bases are a match to TRBD2. V dropped 4 bases and J dropped 13; count of bases not matched to a gene: 7. The CDR3 spans 12 residues. Per the germline V gene, CDR1 is SGHKS and CDR2 is YYEKEE (reference sequence). The CDR3 DNA reads TGTGCCAGCAGCACTGGACTAGCTCAACAGTTCTTC. It yields the protein CASSTGLAQQFF.

The rearrangement links TRBV15 to TRBJ2-4; 12 bases map to TRBD2. With V trimmed by 2 bases and J by 0 bases, 8 bases remained unmatched. Looked up from germline, CDR1 is LNHNV and CDR2 is YYDKDF (reference sequence). The CDR3 has 19 amino acids. The CDR3 nucleotides read TGTGCCACCAGCAGACCTACTAGCGGGAGGTCTCTAGCCAAAAACATTCAGTACTTC. Protein: CATSRPTSGRSLAKNIQYF.

This clonotype has a count of ten or more. The V call is TRBV12-3 or TRBV12-4, the J call TRBJ1-1, with D perhaps matching TRBD1 (5 bases). V dropped 5 bases and J dropped 3 bases, with 16 bases sitting between them. The CDR3 has 15 residues. The CDR3 reads CASSRTPLGDTEAFF. In DNA form, the CDR3 reads TGTGCCAGCAGTCGCACCCCTTTAGGGGACACTGAAGCTTTCTTT.

This clonotype was observed a few times. V and J are TRBV5-4 and TRBJ1-1, with 7 nucleotides matching TRBD1. Germline CDR1 SGHNT, CDR2 YYREEE (reference sequence). The V and J ends lost 1 base and 4 bases, in that order; junction bases with no gene match: 10. This CDR3 is 16 amino acids long. The CDR3 sequence is CASSLREGASGTEAFF. CDR3 in DNA: TGTGCCAGCAGCTTGAGGGAGGGGGCTTCGGGCACTGAAGCTTTCTTT.

This clonotype was seen many times. CDR3 region: CASSSQTGLYGYTF. For the CDR3, the DNA is TGTGCCAGCAGTTCGCAGACAGGGCTCTATGGCTACACCTTC. V usage is TRBV27 and J usage is TRBJ1-2; 7 bases agree with TRBD1. Germline CDR1 and CDR2: MNHEY and SMNVEV (reference sequence). With 4 bases clipped from V and 4 bases from J, the junction kept 6 bases outside the gene matches. The CDR3 totals 14 residues.

This sequence joins TRBV3-1 and TRBJ2-5; TRBD1 matches 8 bases. V was clipped by 1 base and J by 11 bases; unmatched bases: 12. The germline CDR1 and CDR2 sequences are LGHDT and YNNKEL (reference sequence). The CDR3 totals 15 residues. For the CDR3, the DNA is TGTGCCAGCAGCCAAGGGGTAGGACAGGGCGCGGGACAGTACTTC. Translation: CASSQGVGQGAGQYF.

The chain uses TRBV6-2 or TRBV6-3 and TRBJ1-4, with 7 bases that match TRBD1. This CDR3 comprises 16 residues. Trimming removed 0 bases from V and 4 bases from J; junction bases left unmatched: 5. The germline V gene encodes CDR1 MNHEY and CDR2 SVGEGT. The CDR3 coding sequence is TGTGCCAGCAGTTACTCGCTAGGGACAGATAATGAAAAACTGTTTTTT. This encodes CASSYSLGTDNEKLFF.

The CDR3 DNA reads TGTGCCAGCACTCCCACGACAGCCAACACTGAAGCTTTCTTT. Protein sequence: CASTPTTANTEAFF. This chain connects TRBV18 to TRBJ1-1; tentatively, D is TRBD1 (5 bases). Trimming cost V 8 bases and J 2 bases, with 15 bases left between them. This CDR3 has 14 residues. Per germline, CDR1 KGHSH and CDR2 LQKENI.

V is TRBV19 and J is TRBJ2-6; tentative D call: TRBD1 (6 bases). V was cut by 5 bases and J by 4 bases, with 15 bases left in between. This CDR3 region has 16 residues. From germline, CDR1 is LNHDA and CDR2 SQIVND (reference sequence). CDR3 in amino acids: CASSLNRVHGANVLTF. Here the CDR3 DNA reads TGTGCCAGTAGTCTAAACAGGGTGCACGGGGCCAACGTCCTGACTTTC.

The chain has TRBV6-2 or TRBV6-3 and TRBJ2-1, with a possible D match to TRBD2 (5 bases). Trimming shortened V by 7 bases and J by 10 bases, and 20 bases separated the two germline ends. This CDR3 region has 14 residues. Germline V gene data show CDR1 as MNHEY and CDR2 as SVGEGT. The DNA of the CDR3 is TGTGCCAGCACCACCTTAGGGAGTGCGGACGAGCAGTTCTTC. Amino acid sequence: CASTTLGSADEQFF.

This clonotype was observed a handful of times. The rearrangement links TRBV24-1 to TRBJ2-1, with TRBD2 as a possible D gene (6 bases). The CDR3 extends over 16 amino acids. CDR1 and CDR2 from the germline V gene are KGHDR and SFDVKD. Trimming removed 3 bases from V and 2 bases from J, with 13 bases in between. The CDR3 DNA sequence: TGTGCCACCAGTGATCAAGCCGGGACTCCCTACAATGAGCAGTTCTTC. This encodes CATSDQAGTPYNEQFF.

This clonotype was picked up many times. This chain joins TRBV28 and TRBJ2-1; TRBD2 agrees at 11 bases. The CDR3 sequence is 15 residues long. Trimming cost V 7 bases and J 7 bases; bases outside gene matches: 9. From germline, CDR1 is MDHEN and CDR2 SYDVKM. The CDR3 spells CASKLPGLAVNEQFF. CDR3 DNA sequence: TGTGCCAGCAAATTGCCGGGACTAGCGGTAAATGAGCAGTTCTTC.

The J gene is TRBJ2-3, the V gene TRBV5-4; 10 positions agree with TRBD2. CDR3 length: 15 amino acids. Germline V gene sequence: CDR1 SGHNT, CDR2 YYREEE (reference sequence). Germline trimming cut 5 bases from V and 1 base from J; bases unmatched to any gene: 4. The CDR3 sequence: CASRLAGGRTDTQYF. The CDR3 DNA follows: TGTGCCAGCAGATTAGCGGGGGGTCGCACAGATACGCAGTATTTT.

The chain couples TRBV11-2 to TRBJ2-3; D uncertain. The CDR3 is 14 residues long. V shed 11 bases and J shed 5 bases, with 20 bases lying between them. CDR1 is SGHAT, CDR2 FQNNGV, per germline. CDR3 amino acids: CASPGSPDGDTQYF. CDR3 coding DNA: TGTGCCTCCCCTGGGTCCCCGGACGGAGATACGCAGTATTTT.

Points on this clonotype: Its ends do not fully match the called genes, so a read error is possible. The chain links TRBV30 to TRBJ2-6; D is unclear. The CDR3 is made up of 13 amino acids. Looked up from germline, CDR1 is GTSNPN and CDR2 is SVGIG (reference sequence). CDR3 sequence: CAWSPSRANVLTF. The CDR3 coding sequence is TGTGCCTGGAGCCCCTCTCGGGCCAACGTCCTGACTTTC.

This clonotype was seen ten or more times. The chain links TRBV5-1 to TRBJ1-1; 7 nucleotides agree with TRBD1. Looked up from germline, CDR1 is SGHRS and CDR2 is YFSETQ. CDR3 length equals 13 residues. Trimming at V came to 4 bases and at J to 4 bases, leaving 4 bases not matched to a gene. The CDR3 DNA follows: TGCGCCAGCAGCACTCAGGGGGGCACTGAAGCTTTCTTT. This codes for CASSTQGGTEAFF.

This clonotype was seen at least ten times. This chain joins TRBV12-3 or TRBV12-4 and TRBJ2-3; D possibly corresponds to TRBD1 (6 bases). The CDR3 has 15 amino acids. V was pared by 6 bases and J by 4 bases, with 17 bases between. The CDR3 coding sequence is TGTGCCAGCAGGTCTGACAGGCCCAGGGCAGATACGCAGTATTTT. Protein product: CASRSDRPRADTQYF.